Below, 21 T cell receptor beta chains from the same sample are listed, as sequenced in a study of T cells in women clearing cervical HPV infection (dated by TCRdb to the late 2010s). The library relied on the immunoSEQ multiplex PCR assay. This is the immuneACCESS table as TCRdb keeps it, with only in-frame sequences that have V and J called. A part of the clones is gone; compared with another copy, unresolved V genes explain less than half, and the rest is unexplained. The table for this sample records around 48,000 clones. The ten largest clones represent under 2% of the sample. Input material: blood buffy coat. These receptors came from a woman aged 18 to 69 with a cervical HPV16 infection that either progressed to CIN3+ or cleared (not recorded which).

Remarks on this clone: Read coverage stops 3 residues before the CDR3 terminus; the germline J gene supplies the remainder. The genes are TRBV11-2 and TRBJ1-1; 8 nucleotides align to TRBD1. The germline CDR1 and CDR2 sequences are SGHAT and FQNNGV. This CDR3 comprises 15 residues. Trimming took 5 bases from V and 0 from J; bases not matched to a gene: 5. CDR3 sequence: CASSLRDRMNTEAFF. The covered CDR3 bases are TGTGCCAGCAGCCTTCGGGACAGGATGAACACTGAA.

CDR3 bases read: TGTGCCAGCAGGTCCAACAACAGGGGACGCCAAGAGACC. Encoded protein: CASRSNNRGRQET. The CDR3 reads in full as CASRSNNRGRQETQYF. The V gene is TRBV12-3 or TRBV12-4, the J gene TRBJ2-5; 7 nucleotides line up with TRBD1. Coverage ceases 3 residues before the CDR3 finishes, and the germline J gene fills in the end. V lost 6 bases and J lost 1; bases outside the gene matches: 11. CDR3 size: 16 residues.

With respect to this clone: The read halts 3 residues ahead of the CDR3 end, with the missing end drawn from the germline J gene. The chain employs TRBV20-1 and TRBJ1-2; 7 bases are shared with TRBD1. The germline V gene has CDR1 DFQATT and CDR2 SNEGSKA (reference sequence). The CDR3 runs 13 residues. The V and J ends lost 3 bases and 4 bases, in that order; junction bases with no gene match: 5. The CDR3 reads CSARAGTAYGYTF. The part of the CDR3 DNA that was read is TGCAGTGCTAGGGCTGGGACAGCCTATGGC.

In regard to this clone: The CDR3 end is not reached by the read, which stops 3 residues before it; the germline J gene fills it in. V and J are TRBV19 and TRBJ1-2; D possibly corresponds to TRBD1 (6 bases). The CDR3 is 17 residues long. CDR1 and CDR2 (germline): LNHDA, SQIVND (reference sequence). Trimming pared 3 bases from V and 3 bases from J, leaving 20 bases between. The CDR3 DNA, read in part, is TGTGCCAGTAGTATGCGGCAGGGGCAGCATAACTACTATGGC. This translates into CASSMRQGQHNYYG. The whole CDR3 region reads CASSMRQGQHNYYGYTF.

This clone is labeled medium-sized (0.01 to 0.1%) based on frequency. The read terminates 3 residues ahead of where the CDR3 ends, so the germline J gene completes it. V and J are TRBV13 and TRBJ1-1, with a weak D call TRBD1 (6 bases). V dropped 4 bases and J dropped 1 base, with 10 bases sitting between them. Germline V lookup: CDR1 PRHDT, CDR2 FYEKMQ (reference sequence). The length of the CDR3 is 14 residues. The sequenced part of the CDR3 DNA is TGTGCCAGCAGCTCCCTGGACAGGAACACTGAA. It codes for CASSSLDRNTE. The full-length CDR3 reads as CASSSLDRNTEAFF.

For this clone: The CDR3 is cut off 3 residues early in the read; its end comes from the germline J gene. The chain joins TRBV5-1 to TRBJ2-5, with a tentative D call TRBD1 (7 bases). Germline V CDR1 and CDR2: SGHRS, YFSETQ. The length of the CDR3 is 15 residues. V lost 7 bases and J lost 3, with 19 bases in between. CDR3 protein: CASAQGGWGKETQYF. The sequenced CDR3 bases are TGCGCCAGCGCTCAGGGGGGCTGGGGAAAAGAGACC.

Remarks on this clone: The sequenced fragment ends 3 residues before the CDR3 boundary, so the rest is inferred from the germline J gene. The chain couples TRBV5-1 to TRBJ2-1, with TRBD1 matching over 8 bases. With V trimmed by 1 base and J by 8 bases, 5 bases remained unmatched. CDR1 is SGHRS and CDR2 is YFSETQ in the germline V gene. This CDR3 has 14 amino acids. The CDR3 DNA, read in part, is TGCGCCAGCAGCTTGCGGACAGGGCTAGATGAG. Amino acids: CASSLRTGLDE. The full CDR3 protein reads CASSLRTGLDEQFF. The entire variable domain, with the rest obtained from reference TRBV5-1 and TRBJ2-1, is as follows: KAGVTQTPRYLIKTRGQQVTLSCSPISGHRSVSWYQQTPGQGLQFLFEYFSETQRNKGNFPGRFSGRQFSNSRSEMNVSTLELGDSALYLCASSLRTGLDEQFFGPGTRLTVL.

About this clone itself: The read is 3 residues too short to cover the CDR3 end, so that end is filled in from the germline J gene. The chain couples TRBV6-1 to TRBJ1-4; no definite D call. The germline V gene has CDR1 MNHNS and CDR2 SASEGT. This CDR3 has 17 residues. V was cut by 1 base and J by 0 bases, with 12 bases left in between. This CDR3 is CASSEVSPGPTNEKLFF. CDR3 DNA (partial): TGTGCCAGCAGTGAAGTTTCCCCAGGCCCAACTAATGAAAAA.

Regarding this clone: The read gets to within 3 residues of the CDR3 end, and the germline J gene fills in the rest. The V and J genes are TRBV5-1 and TRBJ1-1; TRBD1 agrees at 8 bases. Germline V gives CDR1 SGHRS, CDR2 YFSETQ. V shed 2 bases, J shed 1 base, and the junction held 7 bases outside the gene matches. CDR3 length: 16 amino acids. The CDR3 DNA, read in part, is TGCGCCAGCAGCTTAATGGCAGGGGGCCGGAACACTGAA. Translation gives CASSLMAGGRNTE. The CDR3 in its entirety is CASSLMAGGRNTEAFF.

With respect to this clone: With the read ending 3 residues before the CDR3 end, the germline J gene is used to fill in that end. The chain is built from TRBV5-1 and TRBJ1-2; 7 bases align to TRBD1. Germline V gives CDR1 SGHRS, CDR2 YFSETQ. The CDR3 contains 14 residues. V trimming: 4 bases; J trimming: 7 bases; junction bases outside the gene matches: 10. The sequenced CDR3 bases are TGCGCCAGCAGCATTGGGAAGGGGGCGCTTGGC. As protein: CASSIGKGALG. The complete CDR3 reads CASSIGKGALGYTF.

Points on this clone: The read is 3 residues too short to cover the CDR3 end, so that end is filled in from the germline J gene. The genes are TRBV20-1 and TRBJ2-5; 8 bases map to TRBD2. The V gene end was trimmed by 5 bases and the J gene end by 5 bases; junction bases not matched to a gene: 13. The CDR3 consists of 15 residues. CDR1 DFQATT and CDR2 SNEGSKA come from the germline V gene (reference sequence). Here the CDR3 reads CSAFGGGTNVETQYF. The part of the CDR3 DNA that was read is TGCAGTGCTTTTGGCGGGGGGACTAATGTTGAGACC.

As regards this clone: The read falls 3 residues short of the CDR3 end, and the missing part is taken from the germline J gene. The rearrangement uses TRBV20-1 and TRBJ2-7, with D possibly matching TRBD1 (6 bases). Per the germline V gene, CDR1 is DFQATT and CDR2 is SNEGSKA (reference sequence). This CDR3 region has 14 residues. V was shortened by 1 base and J by 3 bases, with 13 bases between the two germline ends. CDR3 DNA (partial): TGCAGTGCTAGAGTTAAACAGGGATACTACGAG. This translates into CSARVKQGYYE. In full, the CDR3 reads CSARVKQGYYEQYF.

CDR3 residues: CASSGDRVDSPLHF. Partial CDR3 DNA: TGTGCCAGCAGCGGGGACAGGGTTGATTCACCC. The chain carries TRBV5-6 and TRBJ1-6, with 9 bases lining up with TRBD1. The CDR3 end falls 3 residues outside the read, so it is completed with the germline J gene. Losses at the gene ends were 4 bases for V and 8 bases for J; bases not matched to a gene: 4. The germline V gene has CDR1 SGHDT and CDR2 YYEEEE. CDR3 size: 14 residues.

Turning to this clone: Read coverage stops 3 residues before the CDR3 terminus; the germline J gene supplies the remainder. The chain uses TRBV2 and TRBJ2-4; 8 bases fit TRBD2. V dropped 5 bases and J dropped 9; count of bases not matched to a gene: 12. Germline loops: CDR1 SNHLY, CDR2 FYNNEI. This CDR3 has 15 amino acids. The CDR3: CASSTGAGVGGIQYF. Partial CDR3 DNA: TGTGCCAGCAGTACTGGAGCGGGGGTAGGGGGCATT.

About this clone itself: The CDR3 extends 3 residues past the end of the read, so its final part is completed from the germline J gene. The chain has TRBV11-2 and TRBJ2-7; no definite D call. Deletions cut 2 bases from V and 3 bases from J, with 8 bases between. This CDR3 spans 13 amino acids. Germline lookup yields CDR1 SGHAT and CDR2 FQNNGV. CDR3 bases read: TGTGCCAGCAGCTTAACCAGGTACTACGAG. Translating it yields CASSLTRYYE. The CDR3 reads in full as CASSLTRYYEQYF.

Comment on this clone: The missing CDR3 end, 3 residues past where the read stops, is filled in from the germline J gene. The genes are TRBV20-1 and TRBJ1-1; D not certain. Deletions cut 4 bases from V and 5 bases from J, with 11 bases between. The CDR3 consists of 12 residues. Germline V gene sequence: CDR1 DFQATT, CDR2 SNEGSKA (reference sequence). The CDR3 is CSANGGSTEAFF. The DNA read from the CDR3 is TGCAGTGCTAACGGTGGTTCGACTGAA.

Concerning this clone itself: The read finishes 3 residues shy of the CDR3 end, and the germline J gene is used to complete it. The chain uses TRBV6-1 and TRBJ2-7; D call uncertain. This CDR3 has 14 amino acids. The germline gives CDR1 MNHNS, CDR2 SASEGT. Trimming took off 3 bases at V and 4 bases at J, with 13 bases between the two ends. This CDR3 is CASSDRYKRYEQYF. The covered CDR3 bases are TGTGCCAGCAGTGATCGTTACAAGAGGTACGAG.

Note on this clone: The read finishes 3 residues shy of the CDR3 end, and the germline J gene is used to complete it. The V call is TRBV19, the J call TRBJ1-5; TRBD1 matches 7 bases. The CDR3 totals 14 residues. Looked up from germline, CDR1 is LNHDA and CDR2 is SQIVND (reference sequence). Trimming cost V 3 bases and J 4 bases; bases outside gene matches: 3. The CDR3 DNA, read in part, is TGTGCCAGTAGTATCGTGACAGGGAATCAGCCC. It yields the protein CASSIVTGNQP. The entire CDR3 protein reads CASSIVTGNQPQHF. Full variable domain (outside the CDR3, taken from reference TRBV19 and TRBJ1-5): DGGITQSPKYLFRKEGQNVTLSCEQNLNHDAMYWYRQDPGQGLRLIYYSQIVNDFQKGDIAEGYSVSREKKESFPLTVTSAQKNPTAFYLCASSIVTGNQPQHFGDGTRLSIL.

Turning to this clone: The missing CDR3 end, 3 residues past where the read stops, is filled in from the germline J gene. The chain uses TRBV28 and TRBJ2-5, with D maybe TRBD2 (5 bases). Trimming pared 3 bases from V and 3 bases from J, leaving 8 bases between. Per the germline V gene, CDR1 is MDHEN and CDR2 is SYDVKM. There are 13 residues in the CDR3. The covered CDR3 bases are TGTGCCAGCAGTTTTGAGGGCGAAGAGACC. Translating it yields CASSFEGEET. The whole CDR3 region reads CASSFEGEETQYF.

As regards this clone: Coverage ceases 3 residues before the CDR3 finishes, and the germline J gene fills in the end. This rearrangement joins TRBV7-9 to TRBJ1-1; a weak D match, TRBD1 (5 bases). The V end lost 5 bases, the J end lost 7 bases, and 11 bases lay between the germline ends. Per germline, CDR1 SEHNR and CDR2 FQNEAQ (reference sequence). This CDR3 has 12 residues. The CDR3 protein is CASSPPGIEAFF. The DNA read from the CDR3 is TGTGCCAGCAGCCCCCCAGGGATTGAA.

Turning to this clone: The read comes to an end 3 residues before the CDR3 does, leaving the germline J gene to fill in the end. This sequence joins TRBV6-1 and TRBJ2-7; 10 bases are shared with TRBD1. The CDR3 length is 16 residues. Germline V gene data show CDR1 as MNHNS and CDR2 as SASEGT. Trimming at V came to 3 bases and at J to 5 bases, leaving 10 bases not matched to a gene. Incomplete CDR3 DNA: TGTGCCAGCAGTGAGCGTCGAGGGACAGGGGTTAACGAG. This codes for CASSERRGTGVNE. The CDR3 reads in full as CASSERRGTGVNEQYF.